The text below deals with one TCR beta chain. This clone's antigen is unknown. Base qualities are not at hand, and no much larger clone is one base apart. The germline V gene specifies KGHSH as CDR1 and LQKENI as CDR2. V loses 6 bases at its end and J loses 4 bases; junction bases beyond the gene matches: 8. The CDR3 contains 15 residues, cysteine and phenylalanine counted. The kept DNA is CDR3 alone, 45 bases in frame from the first base. In total, fewer than 750 healthy bone marrow donors made up the cohort. At the time of sampling, every cohort member was nominally healthy, though immune exposures that went unrecorded were likely present. The donor tested CMV seronegative, placing the donor among the roughly 340 seronegative members of the cohort. Every donor gave a peripheral blood sample, and the peripheral blood mononuclear cells from that sample were used for TCR beta sequencing. The Qiagen DNeasy Blood Extraction Kit was used to extract genomic DNA from the blood cell samples.

This entry comes from a study of cytomegalovirus exposure and HLA in healthy donors (dated by TCRdb to the late 2010s). Study-wide context: In an earlier analysis of roughly 500 of the donors, roughly 300 Gb of sequence data and about 110 million unique TCR beta sequences from approximately 180 million T cells were reported. On average, around 200,000 unique TCR beta nucleotide sequences were sequenced per donor among about 400 genotyped donors of the cohort, with roughly 18% of those sequences being non-productive. To predict cytomegalovirus infection status, the study combined high-throughput TCR immunosequencing, statistical association of individual TCRs with disease status, and machine learning. A later genetic analysis used genome-wide SNP genotypes for about three fifths of the 666 donors, treating that subset as a discovery cohort. The aim of the study was to test whether cataloging public T cell receptors could identify signatures of past pathogen exposure. In addition to the first cohort of around 670 subjects, a separate validation cohort of approximately 130 different subjects was used. A later analysis re-analyzed previously published TCR beta repertoires from 650 to 800 donors and added high-resolution HLA genotyping to study TCR occurrence patterns. Both class I and class II loci were covered by HLA typing, at four-digit resolution. An earlier analysis of several hundred of the donors used high-throughput TCR beta sequencing to judge whether each TCR beta V gene segment behaved as functional or pseudogenic. Five DR-DQ haplotypes were treated as single units for association and clustering because of strong linkage in the cohort. Typing coverage differed by locus: A, B, C, DRB1 and DQB1 were typed in roughly 629-640 donors, DQA1 in 522, DPA1 in 606, and DPB1 in around 490. Around 320 gigabases of sequencing data and approximately 80 million unique TCR sequences were included in an early release covering 550 to 650 HLA-typed donors. In the later analysis, no new phenotypic data were used to find candidate immune exposures; instead, reliance was placed on TCR beta sequences and their occurrence across donors. All discovery cohort repertoires had been generated on a single sequencing platform. Of the roughly 420 genotyped donors, more than 75% were placed in the genetic ancestry cluster associated with self-reported Caucasian donors. The T cell repertoires of 666 subjects were profiled by immunosequencing and related to cytomegalovirus serostatus. Donor age, sex, ethnicity and CMV serostatus were collected together with the repertoire data. Findings and caveats that apply to the study as a whole: A later analysis associated around 16,000 TCR beta sequences with specific HLA alleles at a false discovery rate of 0.05. According to the authors, the approach could potentially be generalized to other disease states and immunological phenotypes. While some public TCRs were present in many individuals, most TCR sequences turned up only very rarely across donors. In a later analysis, several top co-occurrence clusters were reported to appear linked to parvovirus B19, influenza, CMV and Epstein-Barr virus. Presence/absence analyses assumed roughly uniform sequencing depth across donors, an assumption that may not hold. Broadly in line with IMGT annotations, most TCR beta V segments showed up in productive rearrangements about 90% or about 30% of the time in an earlier analysis of a few hundred of the donors. Because the 87-base-pair reads could not distinguish some IMGT-functional V segments, including TRBV6-2 and TRBV6-3, those segments were excluded. According to a later analysis, TCR association rates differed among HLA loci, with DRB1 alleles showing the most associated TCRs and HLA-C alleles showing the fewest. When HLA alleles, especially DR and DQ, strongly co-occurred, attributing TCR associations to individual alleles was difficult. For the cohort, immune exposure information was limited to CMV serostatus. Because counts were too low, seventeen rarely observed V segments, including chromosome 9 orphons, were excluded from the earlier analysis of some 540 of the donors. Linkage disequilibrium might explain the correlated functional status among segregating V segments, but an unknown experimental factor could not be excluded. In a later analysis, HLA-associated TCR beta chains showed more clonal expansion and lower generation probabilities than non-associated chains that were equally common. Compared with the roughly 700-donor mean, donors in an Asian-associated ancestry cluster had fewer N-insertions in productive TCRs, according to a later genetic analysis. HLA typing was unavailable for some donors at each locus, so association tests used only the typed subset. Most CMV-associated TCR beta chains appeared to be HLA-restricted in a later analysis, and the HLA associations seemed to be driven largely by CMV exposure. A later genetic analysis associated a missense DCLRE1C variant with V-gene and J-gene trimming of TCR beta chains, and an independent cohort replicated the association. This cohort had only TCR beta chains sequenced, and the lack of alpha or paired-chain data limited which features could be detected. Three of the identified cytomegalovirus-associated TCR beta chains were confirmed in vitro to be specific for cytomegalovirus antigens. A further reported finding was that TCR beta sequences accurately predicted the HLA-A and HLA-B alleles for most subjects in the first cohort. A total of 150 to 200 TCR beta chains were listed by the study as associated with cytomegalovirus. A cluster of highly shared sequence variants was judged likely to be a technical artifact of the sequencing pipeline. The classifier was reported to diagnose cytomegalovirus status with high specificity and sensitivity in both the original and validation cohorts.

Receptor amplification or capture employed the immunoSEQ multiplex PCR assay. The multiplex PCR relied on a mix of 60 forward primers for TCR Vbeta segments and 13 reverse primers for TCR Jbeta segments. Amplification of the CDR3 region of rearranged TCR beta genes was performed with a multiplex PCR assay on genomic DNA. Amplified TCR beta libraries were sequenced as 87-base-pair reads on the Illumina HiSeq System. On the study's bioinformatics: A later analysis tallied 75 million to 85 million unique TCR beta chains across the approximately 670 repertoires, and approximately 12 million of those chains were shared by two or more donors. Raw reads were error-corrected and collapsed into unique sequences with a nearest-neighbor algorithm that merged closely related sequences to remove PCR and sequencing errors. CDR3 sequences were aligned to IMGT reference sequences to assign V, D and J gene segments. For a sequence to be retained, a match of at least six nucleotides was required to both a V gene segment and a J gene segment. A rearrangement was called productive if the CDR3 had no stop codons and remained in frame with V and J, and every other rearrangement was called non-productive. Following IMGT convention, CDR3 was defined as the stretch from the second conserved V-encoded cysteine to the conserved J-encoded phenylalanine. Sequences without an unambiguous match to a single V gene segment were excluded from the earlier analysis of several hundred of the donors. In an earlier analysis of approximately 500 of the donors, a V segment was called functional when productive rearrangements were above 56.7%, and segregating when the standard deviation between donors exceeded 5%. A statistical classification framework was developed to diagnose cytomegalovirus status using the catalog of TCR beta chain sequences. In a later analysis, TCR nucleotide sequences were compared against IMGT/GENE-DB human TR gene sequences so that V and J genes could be assigned. The TCRdist pipeline was used in a later analysis to assign CDR3 sequences and most-parsimonious VDJ recombination scenarios. In a later analysis, every TCR beta chain was defined by the combination of its CDR3 amino acid sequence and its V-gene family, and reads without a unique V-gene family were dropped. A later analysis removed 450 to 600 highly shared, low-generation-probability nucleotide sequences to deal with suspected cross-contamination and a sequencing artifact. For each public chain, a later analysis derived a clonal expansion index from normalized ranks of inferred template counts within each repertoire. Generation probabilities in a later analysis came from a VDJ recombination model fitted to out-of-frame rearrangements, and those results were checked against IGoR. A later analysis scored TCR-TCR, TCR-HLA and TCR-CMV co-occurrence with hypergeometric tests, applying a repertoire-size bias correction to TCR pairs. False discovery rates were estimated in a later analysis by permuting HLA or CMV assignments 20 times. In a later analysis, co-occurring TCRs were grouped using DBSCAN, and TCRdist sequence similarity was added for clustering within HLA-allele-positive subsets. Repertoires with fewer than 30,000 or more than 120,000 public chains were left out of co-occurrence clustering, as were about five repertoires with anomalous nucleotide sharing. As stored in TCRdb, this immuneACCESS dataset retains in-frame rearrangements with V and J assigned. A fraction of the clones does not appear; measured against another copy, unresolved V genes explain less than half of the discrepancy, and the remainder lacks a known reason. V, J and clone size were drawn from that table, and D and trimming were deduced from the DNA. The table for this sample lists 200,000 to 250,000 clones; roughly 84% of them were counted only once. The ten largest clones take up 1.7% of the sample.

Sequencing was carried out using PBMCs. The chain was built from TRBV18 and TRBJ2-1; 8 central bases correspond to TRBD1. This TCR came from a man aged 50-60 years in good health and CMV-seronegative. The bases read TGTGCCAGCTCCCTAAGGACAGGGACTTACAATGAGCAGTTCTTC. This translates into CASSLRTGTYNEQFF.